The sequence of this T cell receptor beta chain was determined in a study of shared clonotypes between healthy human individuals. Donors comprised only Caucasian adults living in Nashville, Tennessee. Study-wide findings and caveats: Only a few donors were included, so the genetic and exposure-history diversity represented was limited. Non-shared clonotypes displayed generation probabilities falling below those of clonotypes present in all four donors.

Sequencing used immunoSEQ multiplex PCR; TCRdb keeps in-frame clones, though not all of them. The table lists approximately 2.4 million clones, 90% to 97% of them singletons. Germline V gene lookup returns CDR1 MDHEN and CDR2 SYDVKM. Losses at the gene ends were 6 bases for V and 0 bases for J; bases not matched to a gene: 6. The CDR3 has 17 residues. For this clone: Its specificity is not known.

Sequencing was carried out using naive CD4+ T cells sorted from blood. Noted subset: CD45RA+ positively selected. The clonotype originates from a man between 18 and 35 years old in good health. V and J are TRBV28 and TRBJ2-6; 9 bases fit TRBD1. This chain's CDR3 is CASRTGGWSSGANVLTF. Here the CDR3 DNA reads TGTGCCAGCAGAACAGGGGGCTGGAGCTCTGGGGCCAACGTCCTGACTTTC.